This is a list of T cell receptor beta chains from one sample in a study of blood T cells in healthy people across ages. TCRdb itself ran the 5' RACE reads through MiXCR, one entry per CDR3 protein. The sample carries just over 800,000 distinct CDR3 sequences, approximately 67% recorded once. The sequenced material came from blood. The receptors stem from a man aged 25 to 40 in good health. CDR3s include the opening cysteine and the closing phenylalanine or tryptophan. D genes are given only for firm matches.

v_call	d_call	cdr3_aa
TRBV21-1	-	CASEGCRETQYF
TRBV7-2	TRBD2	CASSGVAGAYEQYF
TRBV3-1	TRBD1	CASSQQRTGPHYEQYF
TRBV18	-	CASSTGHENIQYF
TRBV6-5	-	CASSYSIVATNEKLFF
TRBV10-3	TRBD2	CAISDPLAGGNTDTQYF
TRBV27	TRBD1	CASSVTGTGGEQYF
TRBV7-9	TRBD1	CASSATGSYGYTF
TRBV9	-	CASSVEGVENSPLHF
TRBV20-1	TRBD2	CSATLAAVWEQFF
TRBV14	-	CASSRGTTDTQYF
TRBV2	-	CASTTPGIYGYTF
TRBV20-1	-	CSARDIGLAQYF
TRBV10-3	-	CAISEAGPTDTQYF
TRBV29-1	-	CSVEALEGRGTDTRYF
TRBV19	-	CASSALGGANVLTF
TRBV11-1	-	CASSSTRAPTDTQYF
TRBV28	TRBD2	CASSLVAGVIYNEQFF
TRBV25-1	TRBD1	CASSRDRERNNSPLHF
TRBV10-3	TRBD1	CAISKTMAGQGRETQYF
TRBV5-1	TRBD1	CASSLGTTGGGYGYTF
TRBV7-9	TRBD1	CTTGGKETQYF